The rows below give T cell receptor beta chains drawn from one sample of a study of T cells in localized non-small cell lung cancer. Some clones are missing from TCRdb's copy, which holds only in-frame ones; the method was immunoSEQ multiplex PCR. This repertoire shows 24,000 or so clones, 75% to 95% found once; its top ten account for 6% to 7.5%. Sequences were derived from peripheral blood, sampled before any cancer treatment. These receptor sequences come from a woman aged 35-75 years with stage I lung adenocarcinoma. The CDR3 runs from the conserved cysteine through the conserved F or W. D genes are given only for firm matches. Clone size is not always given. Where it is, it says once, few, many or a class for expanded clones.

size: NA; V: TRBV18; D: NA; J: TRBJ1-1; CDR3: CASSPLGAAEAFF; DNA: TGTGCCAGCTCACCGTTGGGGGCAGCTGAAGCTTTCTTT
size: NA; V: TRBV18; D: NA; J: TRBJ1-2; CDR3: CASSQITEANYGYTF; DNA: TGTGCCAGCTCACAGATTACAGAGGCCAACTATGGCTACACCTTC
size: NA; V: TRBV2; D: NA; J: TRBJ2-7; CDR3: CASSESPGTDYEQYF; DNA: TGTGCCAGCAGTGAATCGCCAGGAACAGACTACGAGCAGTACTTC
size: NA; V: TRBV4-3; D: TRBD2; J: TRBJ2-1; CDR3: CASSQVGLAGLQFF; DNA: TGCGCCAGCAGCCAAGTGGGACTAGCGGGATTGCAGTTCTTC
size: NA; V: TRBV9; D: NA; J: TRBJ2-1; CDR3: CASSPQGYEQFF; DNA: TGTGCCAGCAGCCCGCAGGGATATGAGCAGTTCTTC
size: once; V: TRBV2; D: NA; J: TRBJ1-5; CDR3: CASTQGVGGQPQHF; DNA: TGTGCCAGCACTCAAGGAGTAGGGGGTCAGCCCCAGCATTTT
size: few; V: TRBV27; D: NA; J: TRBJ2-5; CDR3: CASSLTDGHATQYF; DNA: TGTGCCAGCAGTTTAACTGACGGTCACGCGACCCAGTACTTC
size: NA; V: TRBV5-6; D: NA; J: TRBJ1-3; CDR3: CASSSRGADTIYF; DNA: TGTGCCAGCAGCTCACGGGGGGCGGACACCATATATTTT
size: NA; V: TRBV7-2; D: NA; J: TRBJ2-3; CDR3: CASSYQAEDTQYF; DNA: TGTGCCAGCAGCTACCAGGCGGAAGATACGCAGTATTTT
size: NA; V: TRBV4-1; D: NA; J: TRBJ2-3; CDR3: CASSPAQSSFTDTQYF; DNA: TGCGCCAGCAGCCCGGCCCAGTCTTCCTTCACAGATACGCAGTATTTT
size: NA; V: TRBV25-1; D: NA; J: TRBJ1-6; CDR3: CASSALNSPLHF; DNA: TGTGCCAGCAGTGCCCTGAATTCACCCCTCCACTTT
size: NA; V: TRBV14; D: NA; J: TRBJ1-1; CDR3: CASGRTGEAFF; DNA: TGTGCCAGCGGGCGGACGGGCGAAGCTTTCTTT
size: NA; V: TRBV27; D: TRBD2; J: TRBJ2-4; CDR3: CASSLWGGTLAKNIQYF; DNA: TGTGCCAGCAGTTTATGGGGGGGGACCCTAGCCAAAAACATTCAGTACTTC
size: NA; V: TRBV7-2; D: NA; J: TRBJ2-5; CDR3: CASSRRRVETGKETQYF; DNA: TGTGCCAGCAGCCGCCGGAGGGTCGAGACAGGGAAAGAGACCCAGTACTTC
size: NA; V: TRBV6-5; D: NA; J: TRBJ1-5; CDR3: CASSLMWGGGQPQHF; DNA: TGTGCCAGCAGTCTCATGTGGGGAGGAGGACAGCCCCAGCATTTT
size: NA; V: TRBV19; D: TRBD1; J: TRBJ2-7; CDR3: CASRSSRDRGHEQYF; DNA: TGTGCCAGTAGATCGAGCCGGGACAGGGGGCATGAGCAGTACTTC
size: NA; V: TRBV11-3; D: NA; J: TRBJ2-7; CDR3: CASRLVGGRITYEQYF; DNA: TGTGCCAGCAGATTGGTTGGGGGGAGGATAACCTACGAGCAGTACTTC
size: NA; V: TRBV30; D: NA; J: TRBJ1-3; CDR3: CAWSEGTNPGNTIYF; DNA: TGTGCCTGGAGTGAAGGGACCAACCCTGGAAACACCATATATTTT
size: NA; V: TRBV5-1; D: NA; J: TRBJ2-7; CDR3: CASSIGPGENYEQYF; DNA: TGCGCCAGCAGCATAGGTCCGGGGGAGAACTACGAGCAGTACTTC
size: NA; V: TRBV6-5; D: NA; J: TRBJ1-2; CDR3: CASRDYGYTF; DNA: TGTGCCAGCAGGGACTATGGCTACACCTTC
size: once; V: TRBV28; D: NA; J: TRBJ1-2; CDR3: CASRTGLPDGYGYTF; DNA: TGTGCCAGCAGAACGGGACTACCGGACGGCTATGGCTACACCTTC
size: NA; V: TRBV4-2; D: NA; J: TRBJ2-1; CDR3: CASSQGAAGSSYNEQFF; DNA: TGTGCCAGCAGCCAAGGGGCGGCGGGAAGCTCCTACAATGAGCAGTTCTTC
size: NA; V: TRBV5-6; D: NA; J: TRBJ1-4; CDR3: CASSSARGEVEKLFF; DNA: TGTGCCAGCAGCTCCGCACGGGGGGAGGTTGAAAAACTGTTTTTT
size: NA; V: TRBV19; D: NA; J: TRBJ2-1; CDR3: CASSIWGAASYNEQFF; DNA: TGTGCCAGTAGTATTTGGGGAGCGGCATCCTACAATGAGCAGTTCTTC
size: NA; V: TRBV7-2; D: NA; J: TRBJ1-1; CDR3: CASSRQALNTEAFF; DNA: TGTGCCAGCAGCCGACAGGCCTTGAACACTGAAGCTTTCTTT
size: NA; V: TRBV7-9; D: TRBD1; J: TRBJ2-7; CDR3: CASSSDRRGYEQYF; DNA: TGTGCCAGCAGCTCGGACAGGAGAGGCTACGAGCAGTACTTC
size: NA; V: TRBV15; D: TRBD2; J: TRBJ2-1; CDR3: CATSLGTSSYNEQFF; DNA: TGTGCCACCAGCCTCGGGACTAGTAGCTACAATGAGCAGTTCTTC
size: NA; V: TRBV5-1; D: NA; J: TRBJ2-5; CDR3: CASSSGPAAQETQYF; DNA: TGCGCCAGCAGCTCCGGGCCTGCTGCCCAAGAGACCCAGTACTTC
size: NA; V: TRBV7-2; D: TRBD2; J: TRBJ2-5; CDR3: CASSPRLAGGQETQYF; DNA: TGTGCCAGCAGCCCGCGACTAGCGGGAGGGCAAGAGACCCAGTACTTC
size: NA; V: TRBV28; D: TRBD1; J: TRBJ1-1; CDR3: CASGPWTGLNTEAFF; DNA: TGTGCCAGCGGACCCTGGACAGGATTGAACACTGAAGCTTTCTTT
size: once; V: TRBV19; D: NA; J: TRBJ2-1; CDR3: CASSRGGIPYNEQFF; DNA: TGTGCCAGTAGCCGAGGAGGGATCCCCTACAATGAGCAGTTCTTC
size: NA; V: TRBV29-1; D: NA; J: TRBJ1-2; CDR3: CSVSKEFLNGYTF; DNA: TGCAGCGTATCCAAGGAATTTCTAAATGGCTACACCTTC
size: NA; V: TRBV19; D: TRBD2; J: TRBJ2-2; CDR3: CASSIDLELAGGELFF; DNA: TGTGCCAGTAGTATAGATCTAGAACTAGCGGGCGGGGAGCTGTTTTTT
size: once; V: TRBV19; D: TRBD1; J: TRBJ1-2; CDR3: CASSALRTGGEGYTF; DNA: TGTGCCAGTAGTGCCCTTAGGACAGGGGGCGAGGGCTACACCTTC
size: NA; V: TRBV4-3; D: NA; J: TRBJ1-2; CDR3: CASSPGGAGNYGYTF; DNA: TGCGCCAGCAGCCCCGGGGGGGCAGGGAACTATGGCTACACCTTC
size: NA; V: TRBV7-9; D: NA; J: TRBJ2-2; CDR3: CASSSYGAGELFF; DNA: TGTGCCAGCAGCAGTTATGGGGCCGGGGAGCTGTTTTTT
size: NA; V: TRBV4-3; D: TRBD1; J: TRBJ1-2; CDR3: CASSRERDSSYGYTF; DNA: TGCGCCAGCAGCCGAGAACGGGACAGCTCCTATGGCTACACCTTC